This entry lists 22 T cell receptor beta chains sequenced from one sample in a study of cytomegalovirus exposure and HLA in healthy donors. PCR was performed using 60 Vbeta and 13 Jbeta primers. Clones were read by immunoSEQ multiplex PCR, and TCRdb kept only the in-frame ones, dropping some. The data show about 130,000 clones, about 79% seen once. The sample consisted of PBMCs. Source of these receptors: a man between 50 and 59 years old in good health and CMV-seronegative.

The chain combines TRBV5-6 with TRBJ2-7; D possibly corresponds to TRBD1 (6 bases). The CDR3 totals 14 residues. The germline V gene has CDR1 SGHDT and CDR2 YYEEEE. Between the trimmed V and J ends, which lost 6 bases and 2 bases, there was a span of 15 bases. CDR3 amino acids: CASTMAGATYEQYF. CDR3 bases: TGTGCCAGCACCATGGCAGGGGCCACCTACGAGCAGTACTTC.

The chain recombines TRBV20-1 with TRBJ2-1; D uncertain. CDR1 and CDR2 (germline): DFQATT, SNEGSKA (reference sequence). This CDR3 has 11 residues. V lost 3 bases, J lost 3 bases, and 3 bases lay in between. The CDR3 DNA reads TGCAGTGCTAGGAGCTACAATGAGCAGTTCTTC. As protein: CSARSYNEQFF.

This rearrangement joins TRBV5-4 to TRBJ2-5; maybe TRBD2 (6 bases). This CDR3 region has 14 residues. The germline V gene has CDR1 SGHNT and CDR2 YYREEE (reference sequence). V dropped 4 bases and J dropped 4 bases, with 14 bases sitting between them. The chain's CDR3 is CASSRRVEGETQYF. The DNA for the CDR3 is TGTGCCAGCAGCCGGAGGGTGGAGGGAGAGACCCAGTACTTC.

This clone appeared once. The rearrangement links TRBV9 to TRBJ2-3, with TRBD2 identical over 14 bases. The CDR3 extends over 15 amino acids. After removal of 3 bases from V and 9 bases from J, the junction contained 6 bases not matched to a gene. The germline V gene encodes CDR1 SGDLS and CDR2 YYNGEE. The CDR3 reads CASSETSGGAGTQYF. As DNA, the CDR3 is TGTGCCAGCAGCGAGACTAGCGGGGGGGCAGGCACGCAGTATTTT. Based on the CDR3 plus reference TRBV9 and TRBJ2-3, the full variable domain is DSGVTQTPKHLITATGQRVTLRCSPRSGDLSVYWYQQSLDQGLQFLIQYYNGEERAKGNILERFSAQQFPDLHSELNLSSLELGDSALYFCASSETSGGAGTQYFGPGTRLTVL.

The rearrangement joins TRBV7-2 to TRBJ1-5; D unclear. Per germline, CDR1 SGHTA and CDR2 FQGNSA. V gave up 1 base and J gave up 7 bases, with 8 bases separating them. This CDR3 has 13 amino acids. The CDR3 DNA sequence: TGTGCCAGCAGCTTAGATTTCGGGCAGCCCCAGCATTTT. Its protein is CASSLDFGQPQHF.

This chain uses TRBV14 with TRBJ1-6; TRBD1 matches at 10 bases. CDR1 SGHDN and CDR2 FVKESK come from the germline V gene. V dropped 2 bases and J dropped 9; count of bases not matched to a gene: 4. The CDR3 covers 15 residues. This CDR3 is CASSQKDRGVSPLHF. The CDR3 nucleotides are TGTGCCAGCAGCCAAAAGGACAGGGGGGTTTCACCCCTCCACTTT.

The genes are TRBV7-9 and TRBJ2-6; possibly TRBD2 for D (7 bases). V shed 1 base and J shed 3 bases, with 10 bases lying between them. CDR1 is SEHNR and CDR2 is FQNEAQ in the germline V gene (reference sequence). The CDR3 spans 16 residues. The CDR3 reads CASSLEGGLGANVLTF. The CDR3 coding sequence is TGTGCCAGCAGCTTAGAGGGGGGGCTTGGGGCCAACGTCCTGACTTTC. The variable domain in full, with the rest retrieved from reference TRBV7-9 and TRBJ2-6, is DTGVSQNPRHKITKRGQNVTFRCDPISEHNRLYWYRQTLGQGPEFLTYFQNEAQLEKSRLLSDRFSAERPKGSFSTLEIQRTEQGDSAMYLCASSLEGGLGANVLTFGAGSRLTVL.

With respect to this clone: Additional DNA sequences in this sample encode the identical CDR3. The chain couples TRBV5-1 to TRBJ1-1; no clear D. CDR3 length: 13 residues. The V end was cut by 4 bases, the J end by 1 base, with 8 bases between. Germline CDR1 SGHRS, CDR2 YFSETQ. The CDR3 DNA sequence: TGCGCCAGCAGCCCACTAGGGAACACTGAAGCTTTCTTT. Translation: CASSPLGNTEAFF.

The V and J genes are TRBV6-4 and TRBJ2-2, with a tentative D call TRBD2 (6 bases). There are 13 residues in the CDR3. Per germline, CDR1 MRHNA and CDR2 SNTAGT. V lost 6 bases and J 5 bases, leaving 10 bases between the germline ends. CDR3 bases: TGTGCCAGCAGCGGGGGAGAAACCGGGGAGCTGTTTTTT. It encodes CASSGGETGELFF.

This clone was observed a handful of times. The chain couples TRBV6-5 to TRBJ1-1; 7 positions match TRBD1. CDR1 MNHEY and CDR2 SVGAGI come from the germline V gene. J gave up 3 bases and V 6 bases, and 10 bases lay outside the gene matches. The CDR3 totals 15 residues. CDR3: CASSRQGLGDTEAFF. DNA for the CDR3: TGTGCCAGCAGCCGACAGGGATTGGGGGACACTGAAGCTTTCTTT.

Here the CDR3 reads CASSTQGRGRGYTF. CDR3 sequence (DNA): TGTGCCAGCAGTACCCAGGGGAGGGGACGGGGCTACACCTTC. The V call is TRBV6-1, the J call TRBJ1-2, with a possible D match to TRBD1 (6 bases). Deletions cut 5 bases from V and 8 bases from J, with 18 bases between. The CDR3 extends over 14 amino acids. Germline V gene data show CDR1 as MNHNS and CDR2 as SASEGT.

This clone was detected once. V and J are TRBV2 and TRBJ1-4; TRBD1 matches at 9 bases. V trimming: 3 bases; J trimming: 2 bases; junction bases outside the gene matches: 13. The CDR3 extends over 19 amino acids. Looked up from germline, CDR1 is SNHLY and CDR2 is FYNNEI. CDR3 region: CASSDIPTGGGWTNEKLFF. The CDR3 DNA is TGTGCCAGCAGTGACATTCCTACAGGGGGCGGTTGGACTAATGAAAAACTGTTTTTT.

This clone was found once. The chain couples TRBV7-6 to TRBJ2-5; 9 nucleotides agree with TRBD1. With 2 bases clipped from V and 5 bases from J, the junction kept 6 bases outside the gene matches. The CDR3 extends over 15 amino acids. The V gene's germline CDR1 is SGHVS and CDR2 FNYEAQ. The CDR3 coding sequence is TGTGCCAGCAGCTTATTACAGGGGGCATGGGAGACCCAGTACTTC. This encodes CASSLLQGAWETQYF.

The V gene is TRBV11-2, the J gene TRBJ2-5; 9 bases agree with TRBD1. The CDR3 is 15 amino acids. V lost 8 bases, J lost 4 bases, and 11 bases stayed unmatched. In germline, CDR1 is SGHAT, CDR2 FQNNGV. CDR3 sequence (DNA): TGTGCCAGCGGACGGGACAGGGACATAGCAGAGACCCAGTACTTC. Translating it yields CASGRDRDIAETQYF.

Regarding this clone: The germline gene is not matched at one end of the junction; a read error may be the cause. The CDR3: CVSSETSGALSEKLFF. CDR3 coding DNA: TGTGTCAGCAGTGAGACGTCAGGGGCTTTGAGTGAAAAACTGTTTTTT. The rearrangement uses TRBV6-1 and TRBJ1-4; a possible D gene is TRBD1 (6 bases). CDR1 is MNHNS and CDR2 is SASEGT in the germline V gene. The CDR3 has 16 amino acids.

The chain has TRBV6-1 and TRBJ1-4; TRBD1 matches at 11 bases. Unmatched junction bases numbered 15, after V lost 1 base and J lost 14 bases. This CDR3 spans 17 amino acids. Germline loops: CDR1 MNHNS, CDR2 SASEGT. CDR3 nucleotides: TGTGCCAGCAGTGAAGGTGTCCCCGGACAGGGGGCGGGAAACCTGTTTTTT. This sequence encodes CASSEGVPGQGAGNLFF.

This chain uses TRBV4-2 with TRBJ2-7; D is ambiguous. The ends were cut back, 4 bases at V and 6 bases at J, with 10 bases in the middle. From germline, CDR1 is LGHNA and CDR2 YNFKEQ. This CDR3 is built from 12 residues. The CDR3 loop reads CASSPDSFEQYF. The CDR3 DNA is TGTGCCAGCAGCCCTGACTCTTTCGAGCAGTACTTC.

The rearrangement joins TRBV6-4 to TRBJ1-1; 8 nucleotides line up with TRBD1. The CDR3 totals 14 residues. With V trimmed by 2 bases and J by 4 bases, 3 bases remained unmatched. Per the germline V gene, CDR1 is MRHNA and CDR2 is SNTAGT. In DNA, the CDR3 is TGTGCCAGCAGTGACGGGGACAGGCTCACTGAAGCTTTCTTT. Residues: CASSDGDRLTEAFF.

The J gene is TRBJ2-2, the V gene TRBV10-3, with D tentatively TRBD2 (6 bases). Germline CDR1 and CDR2: ENHRY and SYGVKD. Deletions cut 4 bases from V and 1 base from J, with 10 bases between. The CDR3 has 15 residues. As DNA, the CDR3 is TGTGCCATCAGTGGGGGCGGGGAGAACACCGGGGAGCTGTTTTTT. Translated, it gives CAISGGGENTGELFF.

The chain joins TRBV4-2 to TRBJ2-7; 11 bases match TRBD2. This CDR3 has 15 amino acids. V was pared by 6 bases and J by 4 bases, with 8 bases of the junction left unmatched. CDR1 is LGHNA, CDR2 YNFKEQ, per germline. The CDR3 DNA follows: TGTGCCAGCAGGGTGACTAGCGGGGACACGTACGAGCAGTACTTC. The encoded protein is CASRVTSGDTYEQYF.

The chain links TRBV5-6 to TRBJ1-2, with D unclear. The CDR3 totals 13 residues. From germline, CDR1 is SGHDT and CDR2 YYEEEE. With 4 bases removed from V and 4 bases from J, the gap between germline ends came to 11 bases. The CDR3 DNA follows: TGTGCCAGCAGCCCCGGAGGCTCCTATGGCTACACCTTC. It is translated as CASSPGGSYGYTF.

This chain connects TRBV4-1 to TRBJ2-5, with a tentative D call TRBD1 (5 bases). The germline V gene encodes CDR1 MGHRA and CDR2 YSYEKL. The CDR3 covers 14 residues. Trimming cost V 1 base and J 1 base, with 7 bases left between them. CDR3: CASSQGQLQETQYF. The CDR3 nucleotides read TGCGCCAGCAGCCAAGGACAGCTCCAAGAGACCCAGTACTTC.